This passage covers 21 T cell receptor beta chains from one sample sequenced in a study of T-cell memory formation after mild COVID-19. One entry per CDR3 protein results from TCRdb running MiXCR on the 5' RACE reads. The table lists about 320,000 distinct CDR3 sequences, 14% of them singletons. Sequencing used PBMCs or a T cell subset sorted from them (not recorded which). These receptor sequences come from a young man who had mild COVID-19 (a few samples of this study predate the infection). Cell type and time point are not known.

The J gene is TRBJ1-3, the V gene TRBV12-3 or TRBV12-4; D perhaps matches TRBD1 (6 bases). Trimming removed 7 bases from V and 2 bases from J, with 12 bases in between. CDR3 length equals 14 residues. The CDR3 region is CASTPGGPGNTIYF. The CDR3 DNA reads TGTGCCAGCACCCCGGGGGGGCCTGGAAACACCATATATTTT.

This chain uses TRBV6-6 with TRBJ1-1, with D unclear. Deletions cut 2 bases from V and 0 bases from J, with 13 bases between. The CDR3 has 16 amino acids. Germline CDR1 reads MNHNY; CDR2 reads SVGAGI (reference sequence). The CDR3 spells CASSYAPLEMNTEAFF. As DNA, the CDR3 is TGTGCCAGCAGTTACGCCCCTCTGGAGATGAACACTGAAGCTTTCTTT.

This clonotype was seen a few times. This chain joins TRBV5-1 and TRBJ1-1, with a possible D match to TRBD1 (6 bases). V lost 4 bases and J lost 4, with 14 bases in between. This CDR3 region has 14 residues. CDR1 is SGHRS, CDR2 YFSETQ, per germline. Here the CDR3 DNA reads TGCGCCAGCAGCCCAGGGGTGGGGACCACTGAAGCTTTCTTT. Its protein product is CASSPGVGTTEAFF.

This clonotype was detected a few times. The V call is TRBV7-2, the J call TRBJ1-1, with D possibly TRBD1 on 6 matching bases. The CDR3 is made up of 15 amino acids. The ends were cut back, 2 bases at V and 5 bases at J, with 15 bases in the middle. CDR1 is SGHTA and CDR2 is FQGNSA in the germline V gene. In DNA form, the CDR3 reads TGTGCCAGCAGCTTAAATCCCAGGGGAGGTACTGAAGCTTTCTTT. Its translation: CASSLNPRGGTEAFF.

The V call is TRBV20-1, the J call TRBJ1-6, with 7 bases matching TRBD1. CDR1 DFQATT and CDR2 SNEGSKA come from the germline V gene (reference sequence). The CDR3 contains 19 residues. V trimming: 1 base; J trimming: 3 bases; junction bases outside the gene matches: 15. In nucleotides, the CDR3 is TGCAGTGCTAGAGGCTCAAAGGACCGGGACAGTCGCTATAATTCACCCCTCCACTTT. This translates into CSARGSKDRDSRYNSPLHF.

This clonotype turned up a few times. The V call is TRBV6-5, the J call TRBJ2-2, with D unresolved. The CDR3 covers 13 residues. Germline loops: CDR1 MNHEY, CDR2 SVGAGI. V gave up 1 base and J gave up 7 bases, with 7 bases separating them. The CDR3 nucleotides are TGTGCCAGCAGTTACTTAGGCGACGGGGAGCTGTTTTTT. Its translation is CASSYLGDGELFF.

The chain employs TRBV11-2 and TRBJ2-3; 9 bases fit TRBD2. With 5 bases clipped from V and 1 base from J, the junction kept 16 bases outside the gene matches. This CDR3 is built from 19 residues. CDR1 is SGHAT, CDR2 FQNNGV, per germline. The CDR3 coding sequence is TGTGCCAGCAGCCCCAAGATTGCCCAATTAGCGGGGGGCACAGATACGCAGTATTTT. It translates to CASSPKIAQLAGGTDTQYF.

V usage is TRBV27 and J usage is TRBJ1-6; possible D gene TRBD1, 6 bases. The CDR3 spans 16 residues. Germline V gene lookup returns CDR1 MNHEY and CDR2 SMNVEV (reference sequence). V dropped 5 bases and J dropped 8 bases, with 19 bases sitting between them. The CDR3 nucleotides read TGTGCCAGCAGTCTATACTACCGGACAGATTATTCACCCCTCCACTTT. Its protein is CASSLYYRTDYSPLHF.

The gene calls are TRBV5-1 and TRBJ1-3; D unclear. Trimming shortened V by 6 bases and J by 0 bases, and 10 bases separated the two germline ends. The germline gives CDR1 SGHRS, CDR2 YFSETQ. This CDR3 spans 14 amino acids. The chain's CDR3 is CASKPYGSGNTIYF. DNA for the CDR3: TGCGCCAGCAAACCTTACGGCTCTGGAAACACCATATATTTT.

This chain links TRBV7-9 with TRBJ1-2; D is possibly TRBD1 (5 bases). This CDR3 is built from 17 residues. In germline, CDR1 is SEHNR, CDR2 FQNEAQ (reference sequence). Trimming removed 5 bases from V and 1 base from J, with 20 bases in between. As DNA, the CDR3 is TGTGCCAGCAGCCAAATCCCCTACGAGGGGCTTAACTATGGCTACACCTTC. Translating gives CASSQIPYEGLNYGYTF.

The chain joins TRBV7-3 to TRBJ2-1, with 9 bases identical to TRBD1. The J segment lost 9 bases and the V segment lost 2 bases, leaving 8 bases of the junction unmatched. Germline CDR1 is SGHTA and CDR2 is FQGTGA. The CDR3 has 15 residues. DNA for the CDR3: TGTGCCAGCAGCTTATCGGGGACAGGGTGGAGTGAGCAGTTCTTC. The encoded protein is CASSLSGTGWSEQFF.

The J gene is TRBJ2-5, the V gene TRBV7-2; TRBD1 agrees at 8 bases. The closer fit of TRBJ2-7 to the DNA end suggests the J call may be wrong. The CDR3 has 14 amino acids. The germline CDR1 and CDR2 sequences are SGHTA and FQGNSA. The CDR3 loop reads CASSQTGDPYEQYV. In nucleotides, the CDR3 is TGTGCCAGCAGCCAGACAGGGGACCCCTACGAGCAGTACGTC.

This chain connects TRBV19 to TRBJ2-7; 8 bases agree with TRBD1. The CDR3 consists of 14 residues. The trim removed 2 bases at V and 3 bases at J, leaving 3 bases unmatched. Germline assignment: CDR1 LNHDA and CDR2 SQIVND (reference sequence). The CDR3 is CASSIPGGSYEQYF. The CDR3 DNA sequence: TGTGCCAGTAGTATACCAGGGGGCAGCTACGAGCAGTACTTC.

The rearrangement uses TRBV28 and TRBJ2-3; 8 bases line up with TRBD1. The CDR3 covers 15 residues. Germline lookup yields CDR1 MDHEN and CDR2 SYDVKM. After removal of 6 bases from V and 2 bases from J, the junction contained 7 bases not matched to a gene. The CDR3 nucleotides are TGTGCCAGCAGCTCGGGACAGGCCTACACAGATACGCAGTATTTT. It encodes CASSSGQAYTDTQYF.

The chain joins TRBV4-1 to TRBJ1-4; D remains ambiguous. Per germline, CDR1 MGHRA and CDR2 YSYEKL. The CDR3 has 15 residues. Trimming left V 2 bases short and J 8 bases short, with 15 bases between. The CDR3 coding sequence is TGCGCCAGCAGCCAAAAATACCTCGACCCGGAAAAACTGTTTTTT. Residues: CASSQKYLDPEKLFF.

This clonotype was observed a few times. The genes are TRBV6-6 and TRBJ2-1; TRBD2 agrees at 10 bases. CDR3 size: 15 residues. V gave up 2 bases and J gave up 2 bases; unmatched junction bases: 0. Germline V gene data show CDR1 as MNHNY and CDR2 as SVGAGI (reference sequence). The CDR3 reads CASSYGTSAYNEQFF. The CDR3 bases are TGTGCCAGCAGTTACGGGACTAGCGCCTACAATGAGCAGTTCTTC.

This clonotype appeared many times. This rearrangement joins TRBV28 to TRBJ2-7, with D perhaps matching TRBD1 or TRBD2 (5 bases each). CDR3 length equals 14 residues. Germline V gives CDR1 MDHEN, CDR2 SYDVKM. The V gene lost 2 bases and the J gene lost 2 bases, with 10 bases spanning the gap. CDR3: CASSLIGGPYEQYV. In DNA, the CDR3 is TGTGCCAGCAGTTTAATTGGGGGACCCTACGAGCAGTACGTC.

Only a few counts were recorded for this clonotype. The V call is TRBV4-1, the J call TRBJ1-2, with 8 nucleotides matching TRBD1. This CDR3 contains 13 residues. Trimming removed 4 bases from V and 6 bases from J; junction bases left unmatched: 4. Per germline, CDR1 MGHRA and CDR2 YSYEKL. This CDR3 is CASSLDRGNGYTF. CDR3 in DNA: TGCGCCAGCAGCCTCGACAGGGGCAATGGCTACACCTTC.

This clonotype occurred many times. This chain connects TRBV5-1 to TRBJ2-3; D ambiguous. Trimming pared 0 bases from V and 2 bases from J, leaving 10 bases between. From germline, CDR1 is SGHRS and CDR2 YFSETQ. This CDR3 has 15 residues. Written as DNA, the CDR3 is TGCGCCAGCAGCTTGGGACACCCTAACACAGATACGCAGTATTTT. Translation: CASSLGHPNTDTQYF.

This clonotype came up a few times. The chain has TRBV19 and TRBJ2-6; TRBD1 matches at 8 bases. CDR1 and CDR2 from the germline V gene are LNHDA and SQIVND (reference sequence). V dropped 9 bases and J dropped 2; count of bases not matched to a gene: 12. The CDR3 runs 17 residues. As DNA, the CDR3 is TGTGCCAGCCGTCCCAGGACAGGGACCACTGGGGCCAACGTCCTGACTTTC. Translation gives CASRPRTGTTGANVLTF.

This chain joins TRBV21-1 and TRBJ1-1; the table's D gene call, TRBD1, was not cross checked with the DNA. TRBV21-1 constitutes a pseudogene. The CDR3 spans 16 residues. In DNA form, the CDR3 reads TGTGCCAGCAGCAAAGGGGCGGAAAGGGGTAACACTGAAGCTTTCTTT. As protein: CASSKGAERGNTEAFF.